Listed here is a single T cell receptor beta chain. Its antigen is not known. This entry comes from a study of cytomegalovirus exposure and HLA in healthy donors. Points from the study as a whole: A few CMV-associated chains were confirmed in vitro to be specific for CMV antigens. TCR clusters originating in the first cohort tended to co-occur in the 120 validation repertoires, according to a later analysis.

V gave up 4 bases and J gave up 3 bases; unmatched junction bases: 5. The CDR3 has 14 residues. Germline CDR1 SGHTA, CDR2 FQGNSA. Repertoires were generated with immunoSEQ multiplex PCR, while TCRdb's copy carries only in-frame clones and drops some. In the table there are 140,000 or so clones, 75% to 90% of which are singletons. The V call is TRBV7-2, the J call TRBJ1-2, with TRBD1 identical over 7 bases. This TCR was recovered from a woman in her twenties or thirties in good health and CMV-seropositive. The specimen was PBMCs. The CDR3 DNA sequence: TGTGCCAGCAGCTCCCTTGGGACAGACTATGGCTACACCTTC. This sequence encodes CASSSLGTDYGYTF.